This T cell receptor (beta chain) was documented in a study of blood T cell repertoires in COVID-19. Across the study: From the United States, Italy and Spain came samples of acute and convalescent COVID-19. Sample material is recorded as cDNA or gDNA derived from T cells, B-cell-depleted T cells, or PBMCs.

The repertoire was sequenced with immunoSEQ multiplex PCR; TCRdb's copy has only in-frame clones and lacks some. The sample shows approximately 70,000 clones, around nine tenths of them seen only once. The CDR3 contains 14 residues. Germline V lookup: CDR1 SNHLY, CDR2 FYNNEI. V shed 5 bases, J shed 2 bases, and the junction held 4 bases outside the gene matches. The TCR originated in a man between 45 and 60 years old with active COVID-19. The chain carries TRBV2 and TRBJ2-3, with 7 bases lining up with TRBD1. Sample: peripheral blood. In DNA, the CDR3 is TGTGCCAGCAGTAGACAGGGCTTCACAGATACGCAGTATTTT. Its translation: CASSRQGFTDTQYF.